Listed below are T cell receptor beta chains from one sample, sequenced in a study of T cells in Graves' hyperthyroidism and ophthalmopathy. TCRdb reprocessed the multiplex PCR reads with MiXCR, giving one entry per CDR3 protein. The repertoire has some 650,000 distinct CDR3 sequences, approximately 16% of them found once; the top ten carry approximately 3.5%. Sequenced input: blood. Receptors originate from a woman in her thirties or forties with Graves' ophthalmopathy. Both conserved end residues are part of each CDR3. The order of the fields is clone size, V gene, J gene, D gene, CDR3 protein, CDR3 DNA. D genes are given only for firm matches. Clone size is stated in some rows and not others, as once, few, many or a class when expanded.

clone size: few
V gene: TRBV7-9
J gene: TRBJ1-3
D gene: -
CDR3 protein: CASSSPFGHSGNTIYF
CDR3 DNA: TGTGCCAGCAGCTCCCCGTTTGGGCACTCTGGAAACACCATATATTTT

clone size: many
V gene: TRBV5-1
J gene: TRBJ1-1
D gene: -
CDR3 protein: CASSLEGRTEAFF
CDR3 DNA: TGCGCCAGCAGCTTGGAGGGTAGGACTGAAGCTTTCTTT

clone size: many
V gene: TRBV2
J gene: TRBJ1-1
D gene: -
CDR3 protein: CASSSTRVKTEAFF
CDR3 DNA: TGTGCCAGCAGTTCCACCCGGGTGAAGACTGAAGCTTTCTTT

clone size: many
V gene: TRBV2
J gene: TRBJ2-3
D gene: -
CDR3 protein: CASSEIGNTQYF
CDR3 DNA: TGTGCCAGCAGTGAAATAGGGAATACGCAGTATTTT

clone size: many
V gene: TRBV12-3/TRBV12-4
J gene: TRBJ2-7
D gene: TRBD2
CDR3 protein: CASSFPPGGSPYEQYF
CDR3 DNA: TGTGCCAGCAGTTTCCCCCCGGGCGGGAGTCCCTACGAGCAGTACTTC

clone size: many
V gene: TRBV28
J gene: TRBJ1-2
D gene: -
CDR3 protein: CASSLSGYGYTF
CDR3 DNA: TGTGCCAGCAGCTTATCGGGCTATGGCTACACCTTC

clone size: -
V gene: TRBV7-8
J gene: TRBJ2-7
D gene: TRBD1
CDR3 protein: CASSPTQGQGILMPYF
CDR3 DNA: TGTGCCAGCAGCCCTACCCAGGGACAGGGAATATTAATGCCGTACTTC

clone size: many
V gene: TRBV6-1
J gene: TRBJ1-2
D gene: -
CDR3 protein: CASSIWTANYGYTF
CDR3 DNA: TGTGCCAGCAGTATATGGACAGCTAACTATGGCTACACCTTC

clone size: -
V gene: TRBV28
J gene: TRBJ2-1
D gene: TRBD2
CDR3 protein: CASTGGTASSYNEQFF
CDR3 DNA: TGTGCCAGCACCGGGGGGACGGCCAGCTCCTACAATGAGCAGTTCTTC

clone size: many
V gene: TRBV5-1
J gene: TRBJ2-3
D gene: TRBD1
CDR3 protein: CASSEDRVRSDTQYF
CDR3 DNA: TGCGCCAGCTCGGAGGACAGGGTCCGATCCGATACGCAGTATTTT